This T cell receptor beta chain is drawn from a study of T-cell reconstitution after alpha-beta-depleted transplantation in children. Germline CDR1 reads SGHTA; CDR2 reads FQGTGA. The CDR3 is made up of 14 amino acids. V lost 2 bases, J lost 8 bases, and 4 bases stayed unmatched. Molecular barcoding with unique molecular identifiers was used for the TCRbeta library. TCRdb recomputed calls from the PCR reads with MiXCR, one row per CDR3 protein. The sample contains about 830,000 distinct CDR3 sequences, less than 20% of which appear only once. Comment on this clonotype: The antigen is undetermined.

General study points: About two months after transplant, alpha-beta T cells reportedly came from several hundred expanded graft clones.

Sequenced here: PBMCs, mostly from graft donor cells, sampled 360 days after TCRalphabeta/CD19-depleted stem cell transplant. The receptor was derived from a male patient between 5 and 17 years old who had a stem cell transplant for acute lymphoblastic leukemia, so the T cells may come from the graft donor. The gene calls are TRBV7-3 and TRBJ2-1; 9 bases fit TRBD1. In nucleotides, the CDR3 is TGTGCCAGCAGCTTAGACAGGGGGGTGGATGAGCAGTTCTTC. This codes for CASSLDRGVDEQFF. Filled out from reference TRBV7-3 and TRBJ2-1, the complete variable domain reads GAGVSQTPSNKVTEKGKYVELRCDPISGHTALYWYRQSLGQGPEFLIYFQGTGAADDSGLPNDRFFAVRPEGSVSTLKIQRTERGDSAVYLCASSLDRGVDEQFFGPGTRLTVL.